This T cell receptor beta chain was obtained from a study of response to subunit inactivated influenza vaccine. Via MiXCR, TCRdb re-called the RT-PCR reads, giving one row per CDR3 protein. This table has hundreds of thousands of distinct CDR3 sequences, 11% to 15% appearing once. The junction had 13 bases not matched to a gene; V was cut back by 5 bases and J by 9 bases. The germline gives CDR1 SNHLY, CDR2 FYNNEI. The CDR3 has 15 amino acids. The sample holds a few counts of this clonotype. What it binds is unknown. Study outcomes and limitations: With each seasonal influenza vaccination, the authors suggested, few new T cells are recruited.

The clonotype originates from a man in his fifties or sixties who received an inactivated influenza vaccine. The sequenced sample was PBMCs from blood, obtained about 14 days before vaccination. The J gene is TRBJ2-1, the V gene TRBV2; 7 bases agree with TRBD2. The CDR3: CASSPWTSEAGEQFF. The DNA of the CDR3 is TGTGCCAGCAGTCCCTGGACTAGTGAGGCGGGTGAGCAGTTCTTC.